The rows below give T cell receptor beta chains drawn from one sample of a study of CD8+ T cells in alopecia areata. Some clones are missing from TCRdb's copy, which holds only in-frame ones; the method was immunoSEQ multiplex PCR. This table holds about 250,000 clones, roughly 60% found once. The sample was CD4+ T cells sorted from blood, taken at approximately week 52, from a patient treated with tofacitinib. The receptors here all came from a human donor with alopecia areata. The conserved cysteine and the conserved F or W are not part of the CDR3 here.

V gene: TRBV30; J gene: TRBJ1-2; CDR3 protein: AWSLLSVGKYGYT
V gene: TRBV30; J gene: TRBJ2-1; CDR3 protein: AWTQNYNEQF
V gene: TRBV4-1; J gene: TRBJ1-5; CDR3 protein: ASSQDPNSGNYANQPQH
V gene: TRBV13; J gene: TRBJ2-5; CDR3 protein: ASSFGQLGTQY
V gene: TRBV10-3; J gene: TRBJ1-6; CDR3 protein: AISESRDSPLH
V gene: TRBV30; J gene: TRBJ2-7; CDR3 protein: AWSRRTYEQY
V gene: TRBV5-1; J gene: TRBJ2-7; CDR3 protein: ASNPLGQGAYEQY
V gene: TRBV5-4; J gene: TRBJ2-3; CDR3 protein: ASMWGASTDTQY
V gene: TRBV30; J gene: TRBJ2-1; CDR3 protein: AWSAPWGPRNNEQF
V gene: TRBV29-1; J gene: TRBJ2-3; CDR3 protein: SVGVLAGGLGTDTQY
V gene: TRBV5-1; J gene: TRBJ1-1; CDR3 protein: ASSLGQGATEAF
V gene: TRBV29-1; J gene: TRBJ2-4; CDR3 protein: SVVRYDRRAKNIQY
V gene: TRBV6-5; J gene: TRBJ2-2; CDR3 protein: ASSRRQGETGELF
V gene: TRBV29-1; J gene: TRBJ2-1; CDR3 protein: SVEGVQYNEQF
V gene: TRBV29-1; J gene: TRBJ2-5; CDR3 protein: SVEATKTQY
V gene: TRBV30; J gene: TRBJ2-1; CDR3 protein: AWSVQGGALVQF
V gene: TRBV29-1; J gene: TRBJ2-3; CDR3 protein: SADRQGRTDTQY
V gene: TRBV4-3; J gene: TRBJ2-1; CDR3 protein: ASSLQGGGGNEQF
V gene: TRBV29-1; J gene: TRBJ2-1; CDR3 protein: SSWGQGFYNEQF
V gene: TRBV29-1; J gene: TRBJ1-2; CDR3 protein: SVEGQGGYGYT
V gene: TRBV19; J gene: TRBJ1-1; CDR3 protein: ASRPRYDTEAF
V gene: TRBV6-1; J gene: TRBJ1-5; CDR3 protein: ASSRVLSSNQPQH
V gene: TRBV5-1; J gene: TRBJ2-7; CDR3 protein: ASSFAGGFADEQY
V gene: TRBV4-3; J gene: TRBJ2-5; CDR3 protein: ASSQDGAGATQY
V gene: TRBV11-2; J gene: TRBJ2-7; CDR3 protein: ASSLAQFHPFT
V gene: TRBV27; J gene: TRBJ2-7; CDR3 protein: ASSPGHGRSYEQY
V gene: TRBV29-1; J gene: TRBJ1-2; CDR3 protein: SVDSNSRGVNGYT
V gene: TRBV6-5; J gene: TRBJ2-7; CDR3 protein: ASSLGPSSSYEQY
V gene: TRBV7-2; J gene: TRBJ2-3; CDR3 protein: ASTRLAGGTDTQY
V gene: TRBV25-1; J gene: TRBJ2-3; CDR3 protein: ASSESRGGLGTDTQY
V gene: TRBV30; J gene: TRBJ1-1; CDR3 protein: ASVTWGDTEAF
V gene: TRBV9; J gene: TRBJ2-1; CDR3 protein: ASSVGPGGEQF
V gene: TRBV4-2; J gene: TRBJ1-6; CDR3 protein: ASSQGPGDGSPLH
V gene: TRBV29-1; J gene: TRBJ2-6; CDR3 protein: SVPGGSQLLGANVLT
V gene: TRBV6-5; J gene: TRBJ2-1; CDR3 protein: ASKLGRGSYNEQF
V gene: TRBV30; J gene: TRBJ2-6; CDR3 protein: AWSVLATGANVLT
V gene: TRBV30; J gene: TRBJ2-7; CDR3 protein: AWSVGPGPGGNEQY
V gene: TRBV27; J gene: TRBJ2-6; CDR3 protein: ASTPRVGRPSGANVLT
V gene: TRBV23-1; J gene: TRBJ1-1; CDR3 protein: ASSRRAYTEAF
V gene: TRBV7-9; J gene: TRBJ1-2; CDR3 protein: ASSLPGIDYYGYT
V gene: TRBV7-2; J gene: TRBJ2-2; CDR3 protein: ASSSRDFLRGELF
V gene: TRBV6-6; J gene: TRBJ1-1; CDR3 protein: ASSYRTGEAF
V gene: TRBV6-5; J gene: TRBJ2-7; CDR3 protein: ASSSGLDGYEQY
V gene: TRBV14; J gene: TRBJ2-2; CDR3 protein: ASSSRMNTGELF
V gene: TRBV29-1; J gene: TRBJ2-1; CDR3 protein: SISGRSNEQF
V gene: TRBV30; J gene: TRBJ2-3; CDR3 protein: ALDRGYTDTQY
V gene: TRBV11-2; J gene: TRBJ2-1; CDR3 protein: ASSLWTSARSSSYNEQF
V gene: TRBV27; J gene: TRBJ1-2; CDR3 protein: ASSQNRVGYT
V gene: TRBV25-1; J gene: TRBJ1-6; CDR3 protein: ASTSGGRYSPLH
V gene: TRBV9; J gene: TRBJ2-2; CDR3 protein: ASSVAPTGELF
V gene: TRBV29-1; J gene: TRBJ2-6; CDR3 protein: SVVIPPPLSGANVLT
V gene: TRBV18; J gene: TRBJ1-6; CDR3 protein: ASSPSLGTDNSPLH
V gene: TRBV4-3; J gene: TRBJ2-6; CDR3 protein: ASSQEMAVRGSGANVLT
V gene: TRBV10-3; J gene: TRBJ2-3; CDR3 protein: ASTGTITDTQY
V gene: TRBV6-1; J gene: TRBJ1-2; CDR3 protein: ASSPSGYGYT
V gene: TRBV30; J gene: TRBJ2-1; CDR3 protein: AWSEFNEQF
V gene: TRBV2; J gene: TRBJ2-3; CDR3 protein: ASRYGLAGETDTQY